The clone carrying this T cell receptor (beta chain) has a handful of counts. In the study's own analysis: Amplification of reference gene primers was used by the study to estimate nucleated cell counts. TCRdb's table, derived via immunoSEQ multiplex PCR, lists solely in-frame clones and lacks some. V, J and clone size are taken as reported in that table, and D and trimming were inferred from the DNA itself. The top ten hold roughly 3.4% of the sample, which has about 150,000 clones, roughly four fifths seen once. Cohorts were assigned according to the clinical history that participants reported. The sample originates from a study of blood T cell repertoires in COVID-19. The V gene's germline CDR1 is SGHRS and CDR2 YFSETQ. The CDR3 runs 15 residues. Deletions cut 0 bases from V and 1 base from J, with 9 bases between.

The origin of this receptor is a woman in her fifties or sixties with acute COVID-19. The chain links TRBV5-1 to TRBJ2-3; possibly TRBD2 for D (5 bases). The sequencing sample was made of PBMCs or T cells enriched from blood (not recorded which). In DNA form, the CDR3 reads TGCGCCAGCAGCTTGGATCTAGCTCGCACAGATACGCAGTATTTT. The encoded protein is CASSLDLARTDTQYF.